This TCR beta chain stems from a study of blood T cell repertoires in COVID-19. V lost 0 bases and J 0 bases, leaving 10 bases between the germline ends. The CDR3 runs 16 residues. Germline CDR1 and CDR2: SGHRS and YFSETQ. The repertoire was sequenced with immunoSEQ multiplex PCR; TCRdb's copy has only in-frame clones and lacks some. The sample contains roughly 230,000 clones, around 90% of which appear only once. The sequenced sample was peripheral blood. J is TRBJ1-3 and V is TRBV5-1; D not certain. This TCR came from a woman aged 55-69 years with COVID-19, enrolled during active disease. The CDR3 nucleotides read TGCGCCAGCAGCTTGGCCGCGCCAGGCTCTGGAAACACCATATATTTT. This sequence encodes CASSLAAPGSGNTIYF.